A selection of T cell receptor beta chains follows, all from one sample in a study of blood T cell repertoires in COVID-19. The data were produced by immunoSEQ multiplex PCR, yet TCRdb's version contains in-frame clones alone and is incomplete. The sample carries over 150,000 clones, nearly 90% recorded once. The sample comprised peripheral blood. The receptors derive from a man aged 45-65 years with COVID-19, enrolled during active disease. CDR3s include the opening cysteine and the closing phenylalanine or tryptophan. Each record gives: clone size, D gene, J gene, V gene, CDR3 protein, CDR3 DNA. The D gene is left open where the match is weak. Size values are once, few and many counts, or a class for expanded clones, and some rows have none.

.,.,TRBJ2-1,TRBV18,CASSLGRGRNEQFF,TGTGCCAGCTCCCTCGGGCGGGGTAGGAATGAGCAGTTCTTC
.,.,TRBJ2-7,TRBV19,CASSISRQPLYEQYF,TGTGCCAGTAGTATAAGCAGGCAACCACTTTACGAGCAGTACTTC
.,TRBD1,TRBJ2-7,TRBV27,CASQDRGPGEQYF,TGTGCCAGTCAGGACAGGGGGCCGGGTGAGCAGTACTTC
.,.,TRBJ2-7,TRBV7-2,CASSLATGSLSYEQYF,TGTGCCAGCAGCTTAGCGACAGGTAGCCTTTCCTACGAGCAGTACTTC
once,.,TRBJ2-1,TRBV7-6,CASSSRAEVREQFF,TGTGCCAGCAGCTCGCGCGCCGAAGTTCGTGAGCAGTTCTTC
.,.,TRBJ2-6,TRBV2,CASGGPQGPGANVLTF,TGTGCCAGTGGGGGCCCACAGGGCCCTGGGGCCAACGTCCTGACTTTC
.,TRBD1,TRBJ2-2,TRBV13,CASSLDRGRTGELFF,TGTGCCAGCAGTTTAGACAGGGGGCGGACCGGGGAGCTGTTTTTT
.,TRBD1,TRBJ1-5,TRBV30,CAWSAQGGFRQPQHF,TGTGCCTGGAGTGCACAGGGGGGTTTCAGGCAGCCCCAGCATTTT
once,TRBD2,TRBJ2-3,TRBV5-1,CASSQNPTSGRSYTQYF,TGCGCCAGCAGCCAAAACCCGACTAGCGGGAGGTCATATACGCAGTATTTT
.,.,TRBJ1-3,TRBV19,CASTHYGDSGNTIYF,TGTGCCAGTACCCATTACGGTGACTCTGGAAACACCATATATTTT
.,TRBD2,TRBJ2-3,TRBV9,CASSVGLAGGSTDTQYF,TGTGCCAGCAGCGTAGGACTTGCGGGGGGGTCCACAGATACGCAGTATTTT
.,.,TRBJ1-2,TRBV19,CASQQRSTYGYTF,TGTGCCAGCCAACAACGGAGCACCTATGGCTACACCTTC
.,.,TRBJ1-2,TRBV6-6,CASSQTVEGYGYTF,TGTGCCAGCAGCCAGACAGTTGAAGGATATGGCTACACCTTC
.,TRBD2,TRBJ2-1,TRBV25-1,CASSGPLAGEMFF,TGTGCCAGCAGTGGACCACTAGCGGGAGAGATGTTCTTC
.,TRBD1,TRBJ2-2,TRBV28,CASSWPGTGGATGELFF,TGTGCCAGCAGTTGGCCCGGGACAGGGGGCGCGACCGGGGAGCTGTTTTTT
once,.,TRBJ1-1,TRBV29-1,CSGMTVNTEAFF,TGCAGCGGGATGACAGTGAACACTGAAGCTTTCTTT
.,TRBD1,TRBJ1-2,TRBV13,CASSAAGTGGTNYGYTF,TGTGCCAGCAGCGCGGCCGGGACAGGGGGAACTAACTATGGCTACACCTTC
.,TRBD1,TRBJ2-7,TRBV27,CASSYGQGRSSYEQYF,TGTGCCAGCAGTTATGGACAGGGAAGGAGCTCCTACGAGCAGTACTTC
.,.,TRBJ2-6,TRBV4-2,CASSQQGDSEGANVLTF,TGTGCCAGCAGCCAACAGGGCGACTCTGAGGGGGCCAACGTCCTGACTTTC
few,TRBD1,TRBJ1-2,TRBV19,CASSRPGTGVYGYTF,TGTGCCAGTAGTAGGCCCGGGACAGGGGTTTATGGCTACACCTTC
.,.,TRBJ2-3,TRBV24-1,CATSDWTATDTQYF,TGTGCCACCAGTGATTGGACAGCGACAGATACGCAGTATTTT
.,.,TRBJ1-2,TRBV6-5,CASKGDRRNYGYTF,TGTGCCAGCAAAGGAGACAGACGTAACTATGGCTACACCTTC
once,.,TRBJ2-7,TRBV2,CASMYLRSSYEQYF,TGTGCCAGCATGTATCTGAGGAGCTCCTACGAGCAGTACTTC
.,.,TRBJ1-1,TRBV6-2/TRBV6-3,CASSYSTEAFF,TGTGCCAGCAGTTATTCAACTGAAGCTTTCTTT
.,.,TRBJ1-4,TRBV7-2,CASSLAPSGEKLFF,TGTGCCAGCAGCTTAGCGCCGTCAGGAGAAAAACTGTTTTTT
.,TRBD1,TRBJ2-1,TRBV7-3,CASSSRQGKFFF,TGTGCCAGCAGCAGTAGACAGGGTAAATTTTTCTTC
.,.,TRBJ1-1,TRBV12-3/TRBV12-4,CACLVDLNTEAFF,TGTGCCTGCTTAGTCGATCTGAACACTGAAGCTTTCTTT
.,.,TRBJ2-1,TRBV19,CASSPRTEAVNEQFF,TGTGCCAGTAGCCCGAGGACAGAAGCGGTTAATGAGCAGTTCTTC
.,TRBD2,TRBJ2-3,TRBV6-2/TRBV6-3,CASSYSWRGSTDTQYF,TGTGCCAGCAGTTACTCGTGGCGGGGGAGCACAGATACGCAGTATTTT
.,.,TRBJ2-2,TRBV2,CASSERGTGELFF,TGTGCCAGCAGTGAAAGGGGTACCGGGGAGCTGTTTTTT
.,TRBD2,TRBJ2-1,TRBV7-9,CASSTPPGTRDNEQFF,TGTGCCAGCAGTACCCCCCCGGGGACTAGAGACAATGAGCAGTTCTTC
.,.,TRBJ2-7,TRBV7-9,CASSVEDIREQYF,TGTGCCAGCAGCGTAGAAGACATTCGCGAGCAGTACTTC
.,.,TRBJ2-1,TRBV7-2,CASSLGARGIWHEQFF,TGTGCCAGCAGCTTGGGTGCACGCGGGATATGGCATGAGCAGTTCTTC
.,.,TRBJ2-7,TRBV10-3,CAISEGNSYEQYF,TGTGCCATCAGTGAGGGCAACTCCTACGAGCAGTACTTC
.,TRBD1,TRBJ1-2,TRBV7-9,CASSPPSPGQGPYGYTF,TGTGCCAGCAGCCCCCCGTCTCCGGGACAGGGCCCCTATGGCTACACCTTC
.,TRBD1,TRBJ1-3,TRBV5-1,CASSTGTGGNTIYF,TGCGCCAGCAGCACGGGGACAGGAGGAAACACCATATATTTT
.,TRBD1,TRBJ2-3,TRBV6-5,CASRGTGNQDTQYF,TGTGCCAGCAGAGGGACAGGGAACCAAGATACGCAGTATTTT
once,.,TRBJ2-5,TRBV5-1,CASSFGRQGQETQYF,TGCGCCAGCAGCTTTGGACGTCAGGGTCAAGAGACCCAGTACTTC
.,TRBD1,TRBJ1-4,TRBV28,CASSPGQGVEKLFF,TGTGCCAGCAGCCCGGGACAGGGGGTTGAAAAACTGTTTTTT
.,TRBD1,TRBJ1-5,TRBV19,CASRQGAPGQPQHF,TGTGCCAGTAGACAGGGGGCTCCGGGTCAGCCCCAGCATTTT
.,TRBD2,TRBJ2-1,TRBV7-2,CASIRLAGSYNEQFF,TGTGCCAGCATTAGACTAGCGGGGTCCTACAATGAGCAGTTCTTC
.,.,TRBJ2-1,TRBV9,CASSVGQPEYNEQFF,TGTGCCAGCAGCGTAGGACAGCCTGAGTACAATGAGCAGTTCTTC
.,TRBD2,TRBJ2-3,TRBV9,CASSSPRSSGGHTQYF,TGTGCCAGCAGCTCTCCGAGGAGTAGCGGGGGGCATACGCAGTATTTT
.,TRBD2,TRBJ2-5,TRBV5-8,CASSPFLAGGGETQYF,TGTGCCAGCAGCCCCTTTTTAGCGGGAGGAGGGGAGACCCAGTACTTC
.,.,TRBJ2-7,TRBV5-4,CASTSMVRGGEQYF,TGTGCCAGCACCTCGATGGTAAGGGGTGGCGAGCAGTACTTC
.,TRBD1,TRBJ1-2,TRBV7-9,CASSFPGQGAGGYTF,TGTGCCAGCAGCTTTCCGGGACAGGGGGCTGGTGGCTACACCTTC
.,.,TRBJ1-4,TRBV19,CASSLPATNEKLFF,TGTGCCAGTAGTCTTCCGGCAACTAATGAAAAACTGTTTTTT
.,.,TRBJ2-5,TRBV23-1,CASSQSDLSTVSSRQETQYF,TGCGCCAGCAGTCAATCCGATTTATCGACAGTCTCTTCCCGCCAAGAGACCCAGTACTTC
.,TRBD1,TRBJ2-3,TRBV19,CASSIVATGTQYF,TGTGCCAGTAGTATAGTTGCGACAGGGACGCAGTATTTT
.,.,TRBJ2-7,TRBV7-2,CASSLGRPGLPNYEQYF,TGTGCCAGCAGCTTAGGGCGCCCCGGGTTACCTAACTACGAGCAGTACTTC
.,.,TRBJ2-1,TRBV18,CASSWGGIVGDEQFF,TGTGCCAGCTCATGGGGCGGGATTGTTGGGGATGAGCAGTTCTTC
.,.,TRBJ2-1,TRBV7-9,CASSLPGTSEQFF,TGTGCCAGCAGCTTACCAGGGACTTCTGAGCAGTTCTTC
.,.,TRBJ1-1,TRBV27,CASSSRGTRNTEAFF,TGTGCCAGCAGTTCACGGGGGACCCGGAACACTGAAGCTTTCTTT
.,TRBD1,TRBJ2-3,TRBV12-3/TRBV12-4,CASRGQGTDTQYF,TGTGCCAGCAGGGGACAGGGCACAGATACGCAGTATTTT
.,.,TRBJ1-4,TRBV6-5,CASRDSLNEKLFF,TGTGCCAGCAGAGACAGTCTTAATGAAAAACTGTTTTTT
.,.,TRBJ1-1,TRBV11-2,CASSFRQLDMNTEAFF,TGTGCCAGCAGCTTTAGACAATTGGACATGAACACTGAAGCTTTCTTT
.,TRBD2,TRBJ2-1,TRBV7-7,CASSQLAGAEGNEQFF,TGTGCTAGCAGCCAACTAGCGGGAGCGGAGGGGAATGAGCAGTTCTTC
.,TRBD1,TRBJ2-3,TRBV5-6,CASTPGVGTGTDTQYF,TGTGCCAGCACCCCCGGGGTGGGGACAGGCACAGATACGCAGTATTTT